This T cell receptor (beta chain) stems from a study of PD-L1 blockade in urothelial cancer. Study-wide background: Patients commenced intravenous atezolizumab, 1,200 mg every 3 weeks, in the mid-2010s. Male sex and bladder-origin urothelial cancer were recorded for about 85% of the roughly 30 patients.

TCRdb's table, derived via immunoSEQ multiplex PCR, lists solely in-frame clones and lacks some. Of some 110,000 clones in the sample, 75% to 95% were seen once. Findings of the study overall: Tumor-associated clones in the blood of durable-benefit patients grew more at 3 weeks.

Germline V CDR1 and CDR2: KGHSH, LQKENI. The CDR3 is 14 amino acids. V lost 3 bases to trimming and J lost 7 bases; unmatched junction nucleotides: 3. Time point noted: peripheral blood 6 weeks after treatment start. Notes on this clone: The antigen remains undetermined. Within the sample, other DNA sequences also encode this same CDR3.

This TCR was sampled from a man in his 60s with urothelial cancer. V usage is TRBV18 and J usage is TRBJ2-1, with 10 nucleotides matching TRBD2. Sequenced material: PBMCs, taken around atezolizumab (anti-PD-L1) treatment. CDR3: CASSPGLASNEQFF. CDR3 in DNA: TGTGCCAGCTCACCGGGACTAGCGTCTAATGAGCAGTTCTTC.